This T cell receptor beta chain was captured in a study of blood T cell repertoires in COVID-19. The overall study: Sites across the United States, Italy and Spain contributed samples from acute and convalescent COVID-19. Sources were T cells, B-cell-depleted T cells, or PBMCs; the material itself was cDNA or gDNA.

This clone was seen a few times. Original processing methods: Nucleated cell number was recorded as an estimate derived from reference gene primer amplification. Profiling relied on immunoSEQ multiplex PCR, and the TCRdb table lists in-frame clones only, not all of them. V and J calls and clone size come straight from that table; D and trimming were deduced from the DNA. Here the sample spans more than 250,000 clones, 90% being singletons. Unmatched junction bases numbered 13, after V lost 7 bases and J lost 2 bases. Germline loops: CDR1 SGHAT, CDR2 FQNNGV. The CDR3 runs 17 residues. Enrollees, about 18 to 89 years old, lived in 20 to 25 US areas.

The chain links TRBV11-2 to TRBJ2-2, with 7 bases that match TRBD1. Source material: PBMCs or T cells enriched from blood (not recorded which). This TCR came from a woman aged 18-29 years with acute COVID-19. The CDR3 DNA is TGTGCCAGCAACGCAAAGGGGGCAGGGGGAAACACCGGGGAGCTGTTTTTT. Translation gives CASNAKGAGGNTGELFF. The full variable domain, its missing parts supplied by reference TRBV11-2 and TRBJ2-2, is EAGVAQSPRYKIIEKRQSVAFWCNPISGHATLYWYQQILGQGPKLLIQFQNNGVVDDSQLPKDRFSAERLKGVDSTLKIQPAKLEDSAVYLCASNAKGAGGNTGELFFGEGSRLTVL.